This TCR beta chain comes out of a study of shared T cell receptors in the human thymus. Libraries were prepared by immunoSEQ multiplex PCR; TCRdb keeps only in-frame clonotypes and omits some of them. The data show some 640,000 clones, with about 90% seen just once and 0.0094% held by the top ten. The CDR3 spans 17 residues. V was trimmed by 3 bases and J by 2 bases, leaving 16 bases between them. Germline lookup yields CDR1 SGHAT and CDR2 FQNNGV. The sample was also linked to a second study, of human thymus T cells. That source reports: Resected material from corrective heart surgery provided the thymus tissue analysed. Thymic as well as blood repertoires seemed to favor certain V and J genes unevenly. Related work found strong thymic repertoire overlap between unrelated individuals.

The sequence was obtained from a boy younger than two with a congenital heart defect. Sequencing input: thymocytes. J is TRBJ1-4 and V is TRBV11-2; no clear D gene. CDR3 protein: CASSLDRRYGTNEKLFF. The CDR3 bases are TGTGCCAGCAGCTTGGATAGGCGCTACGGGACTAATGAAAAACTGTTTTTT. The variable domain in full, completed from reference TRBV11-2 and TRBJ1-4, reads EAGVAQSPRYKIIEKRQSVAFWCNPISGHATLYWYQQILGQGPKLLIQFQNNGVVDDSQLPKDRFSAERLKGVDSTLKIQPAKLEDSAVYLCASSLDRRYGTNEKLFFGSGTQLSVL.